The clone carrying this TCR beta chain came up once. These data originate in a study of blood T cell repertoires in COVID-19. The overall study: The United States, Italy and Spain were the sources of the acute and convalescent COVID-19 samples.

CDR1 MNHEY and CDR2 SMNVEV come from the germline V gene (reference sequence). V was pared by 5 bases and J by 5 bases, with 7 bases of the junction left unmatched. The CDR3 is made up of 16 amino acids. The assay was immunoSEQ multiplex PCR, and TCRdb's table has in-frame clones only and misses some. The table shows fewer than 200,000 clones, with 65% to 85% occurring only once. Those enrolled, adults aged roughly 18 to 100 years, came from about two dozen US areas. Cohort assignment relied on participant-reported clinical history. This receptor was obtained from a woman in her thirties or forties with acute COVID-19. The V gene is TRBV27, the J gene TRBJ2-1; 12 positions match TRBD2. Sequencing input: PBMCs or T cells enriched from blood (not recorded which). The CDR3 reads CASSLQGLAGHNEQFF. The CDR3 DNA follows: TGTGCCAGCAGTCTCCAAGGACTAGCGGGGCACAATGAGCAGTTCTTC.